What follows are 5 T cell receptor beta chains derived from one specimen sequenced in a study of blood T cell repertoires in COVID-19 (dated by TCRdb to 2018 to 2020). Library generation was performed with the immunoSEQ multiplex PCR assay. TCRdb obtained this table from immuneACCESS and retained in-frame rearrangements with V and J assigned. These tables miss some clones; where compared with another copy, unresolved V genes account for less than half of the shortfall, and the remainder is unexplained. The sample table shows some 380,000 clones, and around 90% are seen once. Around 7% of the sample is in the top ten clones. Sequencing was performed on peripheral blood. The receptor set was obtained from a man aged 18-30 years with active or convalescent COVID-19.

The chain couples TRBV9 to TRBJ1-6; 8 bases align to TRBD1. The junction had 3 bases not matched to a gene; V was cut back by 3 bases and J by 4 bases. The germline V gene encodes CDR1 SGDLS and CDR2 YYNGEE. This CDR3 has 15 residues. The CDR3 protein is CASSGRDRYNSPLHF. The CDR3 DNA reads as TGTGCCAGCAGCGGGAGGGACAGGTATAATTCACCCCTCCACTTT.

The chain couples TRBV19 to TRBJ1-1, with unresolved D. Germline assignment: CDR1 LNHDA and CDR2 SQIVND (reference sequence). The CDR3 is 15 amino acids. V shed 3 bases and J shed 0 bases, with 11 bases lying between them. The CDR3: CASSMAGLVNTEAFF. For the CDR3, the DNA is TGTGCCAGTAGTATGGCAGGTCTGGTGAACACTGAAGCTTTCTTT.

The gene calls are TRBV24-1 and TRBJ1-5; 9 positions agree with TRBD1. The CDR3 spans 16 residues. Germline loops: CDR1 KGHDR, CDR2 SFDVKD. V trimming: 4 bases; J trimming: 3 bases; junction bases outside the gene matches: 6. In nucleotides, the CDR3 is TGTGCCACCAGTGACCCAGGGACAGGGCACAATCAGCCCCAGCATTTT. Protein: CATSDPGTGHNQPQHF.

The gene calls are TRBV4-3 and TRBJ1-1; 7 bases line up with TRBD1. V lost 0 bases, J lost 0 bases, and 10 bases stayed unmatched. This CDR3 comprises 18 residues. Germline V gene sequence: CDR1 LGHNA, CDR2 YSLEER. DNA of the CDR3: TGCGCCAGCAGCCAAGACCGGGACAGTAGACTCCTGAACACTGAAGCTTTCTTT. This gives the protein CASSQDRDSRLLNTEAFF.

The gene calls are TRBV28 and TRBJ2-5; TRBD1 might be the D (5 bases). Germline CDR1 reads MDHEN; CDR2 reads SYDVKM. V lost 5 bases and J 1 base, leaving 17 bases between the germline ends. This CDR3 comprises 16 residues. The CDR3 region is CASSPIGVGLQETQYF. CDR3 nucleotide sequence: TGTGCCAGCAGTCCCATCGGTGTGGGGCTCCAAGAGACCCAGTACTTC.